The next 10 T cell receptor beta chains were all read from a single sample in a study of breast tumors, draining lymph nodes, adjacent tissues. Using its own MiXCR run on the multiplex PCR reads, TCRdb lists one record per CDR3 protein. The repertoire holds some 120,000 distinct CDR3 sequences, with approximately 20% as singletons. Samples came from axillary lymph nodes draining the breast cancer. The material sequenced was axillary lymph node tissue. The source of these receptors is a female donor with breast cancer. Some clones in this sample may be carry-over from other donors' samples.

Comment on this clonotype: The CDR3 does not end in the conserved phenylalanine or tryptophan, so this is likely a read error. CDR3 DNA: TGTGCCAGCACCATAAGCCCCAATTCCCGGCACGAGCAGTACTCC. It is translated as CASTISPNSRHEQYS. The rearrangement uses TRBV28 and TRBJ2-7, with D unclear. V was cut by 7 bases and J by 5 bases, with 21 bases left in between. CDR3 length: 15 residues. The V gene's germline CDR1 is MDHEN and CDR2 SYDVKM.

A remark on this clonotype: A junction end diverges from the germline sequence, so it may reflect a read error. J is TRBJ1-3 and V is TRBV30; tentative D call: TRBD1 (6 bases). Germline loops: CDR1 GTSNPN, CDR2 SVGIG (reference sequence). The CDR3 has 14 residues. In DNA form, the CDR3 reads TGTGCCTGGACTACAGGGAACCCTGGAAACACCATACATTTT. This gives the protein CAWTTGNPGNTIHF.

This clonotype showed up many times. The chain is built from TRBV6-7 and TRBJ1-4, with D perhaps TRBD1 (6 bases). TRBV6-7 is placed among ORFs of uncertain function. Trimming removed 7 bases from V and 8 bases from J, with 23 bases in between. This CDR3 contains 16 residues. CDR3 in amino acids: CASTSDSSLLGEKLFF. The CDR3 nucleotides are TGTGCCAGCACCTCGGACAGTTCCCTCCTTGGGGAAAAACTGTTTTTT.

This clonotype was recorded many times. The chain combines TRBV2 with TRBJ2-3; 13 bases are shared with TRBD2. Germline values: CDR1 SNHLY, CDR2 FYNNEI. V lost 6 bases, J lost 7 bases, and 4 bases stayed unmatched. The CDR3 loop spans 14 amino acids. Here the CDR3 reads CASRGTSGEHTQYF. CDR3 in DNA: TGTGCCAGCAGGGGGACTAGCGGGGAGCATACGCAGTATTTT.

This clonotype was observed many times. The chain recombines TRBV20-1 with TRBJ2-2; possible D gene TRBD1, 6 bases. This CDR3 has 15 residues. Germline V gives CDR1 DFQATT, CDR2 SNEGSKA (reference sequence). The V gene lost 6 bases and the J gene lost 3 bases, with 17 bases spanning the gap. CDR3 nucleotides: TGCAGTGCCGCTCACAGGGATACCTACACCGGGGAGCTGTTTTTT. It translates to CSAAHRDTYTGELFF.

By sample fraction, this clonotype is medium-sized (0.01 to 0.1%). This rearrangement joins TRBV20-1 to TRBJ2-3; TRBD2 agrees at 13 bases. The CDR3 runs 15 residues. The germline gives CDR1 DFQATT, CDR2 SNEGSKA (reference sequence). The J segment lost 3 bases and the V segment lost 6 bases, leaving 6 bases of the junction unmatched. CDR3 coding DNA: TGCAGTGCCCCAACTAGCGGGGGGGCGACAGATACGCAGTATTTT. Translating gives CSAPTSGGATDTQYF.

This clonotype has ten or more counts. The chain carries TRBV5-1 and TRBJ1-2; TRBD1 agrees at 9 bases. Looked up from germline, CDR1 is SGHRS and CDR2 is YFSETQ. CDR3 length equals 15 residues. The V and J ends lost 4 bases and 7 bases, in that order; junction bases with no gene match: 11. CDR3 bases: TGCGCCAGCAGCGTAGCCGGGACAGGGAATGGTGGCTACACCTTC. Its translation is CASSVAGTGNGGYTF.

This clonotype was seen ten or more times. The chain uses TRBV2 and TRBJ2-5; the D gene is possibly TRBD1 (6 bases). Trimming removed 4 bases at V and 5 bases at J, with 14 bases between. The CDR3 contains 14 residues. Germline CDR1 SNHLY, CDR2 FYNNEI. The CDR3 nucleotides read TGTGCCAGCAGTGTAAACAGGGCCGGGGAGACCCAGTACTTC. This translates into CASSVNRAGETQYF.

This clonotype was picked up many times. The V call is TRBV11-2, the J call TRBJ2-7; D is ambiguous. CDR1 is SGHAT and CDR2 is FQNNGV in the germline V gene. Between the trimmed V and J ends, which lost 5 bases and 2 bases, there was a span of 4 bases. CDR3 length equals 11 residues. The DNA for the CDR3 is TGTGCCAGCAGCCCCGCCTACGAGCAGTACTTC. As protein: CASSPAYEQYF.

This clonotype was seen repeatedly, ten times or more. The CDR3 nucleotides read TGTGCCAGCAGCCTTACTAGCGGGAGGCTCGGGTGGGAGACCCAGTACTTC. Protein sequence: CASSLTSGRLGWETQYF. The chain couples TRBV7-6 to TRBJ2-5, with 12 bases identical to TRBD2. J was trimmed by 5 bases and V by 5 bases; bases with no gene match: 12. The CDR3 contains 17 residues. Germline assignment: CDR1 SGHVS and CDR2 FNYEAQ.